The 4 T cell receptor beta chains below all came from one sample that was sequenced in a study of beta chain features in type 1 diabetes. Reverse transcription of all isolated RNA meant that expressed TCRB transcripts were sequenced. Here immunoSEQ multiplex PCR was the method, and the copy in TCRdb shows in-frame clones only, minus some. Among some 410,000 clones, about 14% were seen once, and the ten largest hold about 0.04%. The sequenced sample was naive CD4+ T cells from blood. The receptors here all came from a man aged 30 to 39 in good health.

V gene TRBV11-3 combines with J gene TRBJ2-1; 14 nucleotides align to TRBD2. This CDR3 contains 16 residues. Per the germline V gene, CDR1 is SGHNT and CDR2 is YENEEA. With V trimmed by 4 bases and J by 3 bases, 2 bases remained unmatched. This chain's CDR3 is CASSSGLAGVYNEQFF. The DNA for the CDR3 is TGTGCCAGCAGCTCGGGACTAGCGGGAGTCTACAATGAGCAGTTCTTC.

A word on this clone: It is unclear where the CDR3 begins or ends on the DNA, so no DNA is shown, and the CDR3 is as TCRdb lists it. CDR3 in amino acids: CASSTSGIGTDTQYF. J is TRBJ2-3 and V is TRBV6-6; the D call of TRBD2 is as the table states it, not checked on the DNA. The CDR3 is made up of 15 amino acids, end residues included. Germline assignment: CDR1 MNHNY and CDR2 SVGAGI (reference sequence).

The genes are TRBV11-3 and TRBJ2-2, with D possibly being TRBD2 (6 bases). CDR3 length: 15 residues. Trimming pared 5 bases from V and 5 bases from J, leaving 15 bases between. Per germline, CDR1 SGHNT and CDR2 YENEEA. The CDR3 DNA sequence: TGTGCCAGCAGCCGCCCGGGAGTGCGAACCGGGGAGCTGTTTTTT. This translates into CASSRPGVRTGELFF.

The table lists this clone with a few counts. The rearrangement joins TRBV29-1 to TRBJ1-3; unclear D gene. V was cut by 4 bases and J by 4 bases, with 11 bases left in between. CDR1 is SQVTM and CDR2 is ANQGSEA in the germline V gene. This CDR3 is built from 13 residues. The CDR3 spells CSVARTAGNTIYF. In DNA form, the CDR3 reads TGCAGCGTTGCTCGGACTGCCGGAAACACCATATATTTT.